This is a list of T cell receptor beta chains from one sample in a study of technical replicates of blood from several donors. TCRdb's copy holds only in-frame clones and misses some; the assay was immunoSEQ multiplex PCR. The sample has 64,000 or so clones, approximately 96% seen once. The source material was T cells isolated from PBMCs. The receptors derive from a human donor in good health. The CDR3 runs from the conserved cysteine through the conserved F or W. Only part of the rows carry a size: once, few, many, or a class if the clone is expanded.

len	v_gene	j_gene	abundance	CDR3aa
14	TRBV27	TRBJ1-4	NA	CASSQILRREKLFF
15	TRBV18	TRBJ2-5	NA	CASSPVSGSQETQYF
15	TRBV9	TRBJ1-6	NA	CASSHGTGEGSPLHF
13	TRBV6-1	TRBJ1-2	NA	CASSLQANYGYTF
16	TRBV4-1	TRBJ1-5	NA	CASSLSPEGNNQPQHF
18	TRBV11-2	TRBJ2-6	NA	CASSLQQGSLSGANVLTF
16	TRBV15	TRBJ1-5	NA	CATSRAGRGSNQPQHF
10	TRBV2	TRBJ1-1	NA	CASRSTEAFF
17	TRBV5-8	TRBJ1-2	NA	CASSLASGGGSDYGYTF
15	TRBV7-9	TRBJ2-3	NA	CASSLTGPPTDTQYF
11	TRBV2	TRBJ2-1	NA	CASALGEGFFF
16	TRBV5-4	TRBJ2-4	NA	CASSLGGGLAKNIQYF
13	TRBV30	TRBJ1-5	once	CAWSVRANQPQHF
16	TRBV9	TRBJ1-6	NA	CASSVGGGTYNSPLHF
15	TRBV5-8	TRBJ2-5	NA	CASSKGQGIQETQYF
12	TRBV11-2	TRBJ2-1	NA	CASSLGPMEQFF
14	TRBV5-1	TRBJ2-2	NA	CASKPVANTGELFF
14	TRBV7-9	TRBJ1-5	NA	CASSFPDRGQPQHF
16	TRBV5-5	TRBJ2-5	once	CASSLGLAGAPGTQYF
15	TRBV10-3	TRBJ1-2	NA	CAISESRREGGGYTF
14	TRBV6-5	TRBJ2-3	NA	CASSYLTSTDTQYF
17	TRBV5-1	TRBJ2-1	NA	CASSLVAGVYNDNEQFF
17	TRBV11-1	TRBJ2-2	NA	CASSPGGTGGNTGELFF
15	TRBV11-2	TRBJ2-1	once	CASILLAGRIDEQFF
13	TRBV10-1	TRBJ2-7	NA	CASSLAGPYEQYF
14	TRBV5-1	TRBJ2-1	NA	CASRSQGSYNEQFF
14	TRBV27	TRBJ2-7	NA	CASSLTVSSYEQYF
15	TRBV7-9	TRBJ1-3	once	CASSPTGVNGNTIYF
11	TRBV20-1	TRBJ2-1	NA	CSARVAKEQFF
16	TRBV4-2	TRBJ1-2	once	CASSQEKQSIYYGYTF
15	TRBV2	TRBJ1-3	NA	CASSTGQVSGNTIYF
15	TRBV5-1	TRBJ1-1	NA	CASSLQGAWDTEAFF
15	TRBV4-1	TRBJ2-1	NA	CASSQVGGSYNEQFF
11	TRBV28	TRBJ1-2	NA	CASRTGVGYTF
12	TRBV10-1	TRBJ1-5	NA	CASSDPSQPQHF
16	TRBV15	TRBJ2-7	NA	CATSRLGGTSVYEQYF
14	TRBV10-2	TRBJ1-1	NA	CASSESGGNTEAFF
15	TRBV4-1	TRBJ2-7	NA	CASSQAPQGGREQYF
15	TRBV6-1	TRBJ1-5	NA	CASRVRHPSNQPQHF
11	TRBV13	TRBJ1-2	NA	CASMGSSGYTF
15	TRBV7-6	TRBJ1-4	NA	CASSPGRGMYGKLFF
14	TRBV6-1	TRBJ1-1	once	CASRDGTQNTEAFF
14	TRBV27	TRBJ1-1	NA	CASSFQGLNTEAFF
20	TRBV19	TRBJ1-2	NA	CASSFLGAGQALNSNYGYTF
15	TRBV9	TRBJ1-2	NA	CASRTTGGAFYGYTF
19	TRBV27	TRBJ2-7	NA	CASSLPLIPTGWCFYEQYF
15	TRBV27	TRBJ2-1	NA	CASSLRGHLYNEQFF
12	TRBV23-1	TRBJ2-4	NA	CASSQFGGIQYF
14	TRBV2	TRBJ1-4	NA	CASIWGQGGEKLFF